This T cell receptor (beta chain) was captured by sequencing in a study of vaccination and CD4 T cells after COVID-19. Study-level background: The post-COVID samples were taken a median roughly 96 days after diagnosis, anywhere from 35 to 161. Whole-study findings and limits: Post-infection sampling omitted early timepoints and covered relatively few convalescent patients.

The treatment is: 10-day PBMC culture with coronavirus spike peptide pools or control peptides (ViraFEST assay). Notes on this clonotype: The target antigen is unknown.

Sequencing of the DNA from cultured CD4+ T cells was carried out with the Oncomine TCR Beta short-read assay. MiXCR was run by TCRdb on the PCR reads, yielding one entry per CDR3 protein. The sample consists of about 20,000 distinct CDR3 sequences, 45% to 55% of them appearing once. V lost 6 bases and J lost 3, with 20 bases in between. Germline lookup yields CDR1 MDHEN and CDR2 SYDVKM. The CDR3 totals 16 residues. The V and J genes are TRBV28 and TRBJ1-1; D remains ambiguous. The sample was CD4+ T cells from blood, cultured in vitro. The receptor was derived from a human donor who had recovered from COVID-19. The CDR3 nucleotides are TGTGCCAGCAGCCCCCACCGAGACGGGAGGGACACTGAAGCTTTCTTT. It codes for CASSPHRDGRDTEAFF. The whole variable domain, filled in from reference TRBV28 and TRBJ1-1, reads DVKVTQSSRYLVKRTGEKVFLECVQDMDHENMFWYRQDPGLGLRLIYFSYDVKMKEKGDIPEGYSVSREKKERFSLILESASTNQTSMYLCASSPHRDGRDTEAFFGQGTRLTVV.